Sequencing of this T cell receptor beta chain was carried out in a study of T cell responses to AZD1222 COVID-19 vaccine. Overall study findings and caveats: The donors showed a predominance of white British ancestry and of females, with possible underestimation of clonal diversity.

CDR3 size: 16 residues. CDR1 is SEHNR and CDR2 is FQNEAQ in the germline V gene (reference sequence). Trimming pared 6 bases from V and 0 bases from J, leaving 14 bases between. In the case of this clone: What it recognizes is unknown.

Profiling relied on immunoSEQ multiplex PCR, and the TCRdb table lists in-frame clones only, not all of them. The sample contains 140,000 to 150,000 clones, roughly nine tenths of which appear only once. The rearrangement uses TRBV7-9 and TRBJ2-2; tentative D call: TRBD1 (6 bases). The sequencing used peripheral blood, collected 28 days after the second AZD1222 dose. This receptor was taken from an adult who received the AZD1222 COVID-19 vaccine. DNA of the CDR3: TGTGCCAGCAGTCCCGAGGGGGTTGCGAACACCGGGGAGCTGTTTTTT. It yields the protein CASSPEGVANTGELFF.